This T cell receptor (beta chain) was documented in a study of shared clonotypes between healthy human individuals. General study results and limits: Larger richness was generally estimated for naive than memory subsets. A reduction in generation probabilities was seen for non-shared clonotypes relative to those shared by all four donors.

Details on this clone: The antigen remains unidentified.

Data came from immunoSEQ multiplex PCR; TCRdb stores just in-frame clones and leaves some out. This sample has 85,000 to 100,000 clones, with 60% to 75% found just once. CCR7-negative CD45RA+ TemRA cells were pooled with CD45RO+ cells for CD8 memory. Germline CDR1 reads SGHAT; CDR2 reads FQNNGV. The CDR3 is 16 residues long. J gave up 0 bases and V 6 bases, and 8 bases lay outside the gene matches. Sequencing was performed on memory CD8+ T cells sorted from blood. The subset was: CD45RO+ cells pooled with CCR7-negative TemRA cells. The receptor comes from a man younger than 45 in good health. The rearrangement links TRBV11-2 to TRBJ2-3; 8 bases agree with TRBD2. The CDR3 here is CASSHRLAPSTDTQYF. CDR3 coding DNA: TGTGCCAGCAGTCATCGACTAGCGCCTAGCACAGATACGCAGTATTTT.